The 25 T cell receptor beta chains below all came from one sample that was sequenced in a study of T-cell memory formation after mild COVID-19. TCRdb re-derived calls from the 5' RACE reads in MiXCR, one entry per CDR3 protein. In the table there are over 450,000 distinct CDR3 sequences, about a fifth of which are singletons. Sequences were obtained from PBMCs or a T cell subset sorted from them (not recorded which). The receptors stem from an adult woman who had mild COVID-19 (a few samples of this study predate the infection). Cell type and time point are not known.

The sample holds a few counts of this clonotype. The V and J genes are TRBV7-7 and TRBJ2-2; D not resolved. Germline CDR1 reads SSHAT; CDR2 reads FNYEAQ (reference sequence). Deletions cut 11 bases from V and 0 bases from J, with 10 bases between. This CDR3 spans 13 amino acids. In nucleotides, the CDR3 is TGTGCCGTTAAGACGGCGAACACCGGGGAGCTGTTTTTT. It encodes CAVKTANTGELFF.

The chain carries TRBV6-5 and TRBJ1-1, with D perhaps TRBD1 (5 bases). Germline CDR1 and CDR2: MNHEY and SVGAGI. The length of the CDR3 is 13 residues. V gave up 4 bases and J gave up 5 bases, with 11 bases separating them. The CDR3 spells CASSFEGVTEAFF. CDR3 DNA sequence: TGTGCCAGCAGTTTCGAAGGGGTGACTGAAGCTTTCTTT.

The J gene is TRBJ2-2, the V gene TRBV7-9, with 13 positions matching TRBD2. J gave up 4 bases and V 3 bases, and 2 bases lay outside the gene matches. This CDR3 spans 16 amino acids. Germline V gene lookup returns CDR1 SEHNR and CDR2 FQNEAQ (reference sequence). The CDR3 DNA reads as TGTGCCAGCAGCTTCGGACTAGCGGGAGTCACCGGGGAGCTGTTTTTT. This codes for CASSFGLAGVTGELFF.

V usage is TRBV20-1 and J usage is TRBJ2-5; 10 nucleotides agree with TRBD1. The CDR3 is 15 amino acids. Trimming took 5 bases from V and 5 from J; bases not matched to a gene: 11. CDR1 DFQATT and CDR2 SNEGSKA come from the germline V gene (reference sequence). The CDR3 reads CSALRGQGLAETQYF. The DNA of the CDR3 is TGCAGTGCTTTGAGGGGACAGGGGTTAGCGGAGACCCAGTACTTC.

This rearrangement joins TRBV5-5 to TRBJ2-5; 16 bases are a match to TRBD2. The CDR3 covers 17 residues. The V gene's germline CDR1 is SGHKS and CDR2 YYEKEE (reference sequence). V shed 4 bases, J shed 10 bases, and the junction held 13 bases outside the gene matches. This chain's CDR3 is CASSNGPGLAGGPSQYF. CDR3 in DNA: TGTGCCAGCAGCAACGGCCCGGGACTAGCGGGGGGGCCGAGCCAGTACTTC.

V is TRBV7-2 and J is TRBJ1-1; 7 positions match TRBD1. Germline V gives CDR1 SGHTA, CDR2 FQGNSA. The V segment lost 5 bases and the J segment 4 bases; nucleotides outside the gene matches: 13. The CDR3 sequence is 16 residues long. The CDR3 DNA is TGTGCCAGCAGCACCGGGACAGACATAATGATCACTGAAGCTTTCTTT. It encodes CASSTGTDIMITEAFF.

V and J are TRBV7-9 and TRBJ1-4; D unresolved. CDR3 length equals 13 residues. Germline V gene lookup returns CDR1 SEHNR and CDR2 FQNEAQ (reference sequence). V was cut by 5 bases and J by 5 bases, with 9 bases left in between. The CDR3 DNA is TGTGCCAGCAGCCCGGGGATCAATGAAAAACTGTTTTTT. Translating it yields CASSPGINEKLFF.

The chain employs TRBV7-6 and TRBJ2-4; 10 nucleotides line up with TRBD1. The ends lost 4 bases at V and 5 bases at J; junction bases unmatched: 5. Looked up from germline, CDR1 is SGHVS and CDR2 is FNYEAQ. The CDR3 is 15 amino acids. As DNA, the CDR3 is TGTGCCAGCAGCTCCCCGACAGGGGGCGAAAACATTCAGTACTTC. As protein: CASSSPTGGENIQYF.

This clonotype came up a few times. J is TRBJ2-2 and V is TRBV4-2; no clear D. CDR3 length: 15 residues. In germline, CDR1 is LGHNA, CDR2 YNFKEQ. V gave up 1 base and J gave up 1 base, with 7 bases separating them. Written as DNA, the CDR3 is TGTGCCAGCAGCCAAGGTGCCGGGAACACCGGGGAGCTGTTTTTT. It specifies CASSQGAGNTGELFF.

A few counts support this clonotype. The chain has TRBV4-2 and TRBJ2-5, with no clear D. CDR3 size: 16 residues. The germline CDR1 and CDR2 sequences are LGHNA and YNFKEQ. V was shortened by 4 bases and J by 1 base, with 16 bases between the two germline ends. The CDR3 loop is CASSRAHSLTQETQYF. The CDR3 DNA reads TGTGCCAGCAGCCGGGCCCACTCCCTTACCCAAGAGACCCAGTACTTC.

This clonotype was observed a few times. J is TRBJ2-6 and V is TRBV4-1; D is perhaps TRBD1 (6 bases). The CDR3 covers 17 residues. The germline CDR1 and CDR2 sequences are MGHRA and YSYEKL. The V end was cut by 5 bases, the J end by 0 bases, with 14 bases between. CDR3 sequence: CASSLKRQVSGANVLTF. CDR3 DNA: TGCGCCAGCAGCTTAAAGCGACAGGTCTCTGGGGCCAACGTCCTGACTTTC.

This clonotype was picked up many times. V usage is TRBV5-1 and J usage is TRBJ2-1, with D uncertain. CDR1 SGHRS and CDR2 YFSETQ come from the germline V gene. V dropped 0 bases and J dropped 2 bases, with 6 bases sitting between them. CDR3 length: 14 amino acids. The CDR3 nucleotides are TGCGCCAGCAGCTTGGCGGAGACCTACAATGAGCAGTTCTTC. Amino acid sequence: CASSLAETYNEQFF.

The V gene is TRBV14, the J gene TRBJ2-7; 8 bases map to TRBD2. V gave up 1 base and J gave up 1 base; unmatched junction bases: 6. CDR3 length: 16 residues. Germline V gives CDR1 SGHDN, CDR2 FVKESK. The DNA of the CDR3 is TGTGCCAGCAGCCAAGCAACTAGCGGCTTTTCCTACGAGCAGTACTTC. It encodes CASSQATSGFSYEQYF.

This clonotype came up a few times. This chain links TRBV25-1 with TRBJ1-1; TRBD1 matches 10 bases. The V segment lost 5 bases and the J segment 4 bases; nucleotides outside the gene matches: 7. Germline CDR1 and CDR2: MGHDK and SYGVNS. There are 15 residues in the CDR3. DNA for the CDR3: TGTGCCAGCAGTAGGACAGGGGGTGGTCCCACTGAAGCTTTCTTT. Translating it yields CASSRTGGGPTEAFF.

This sequence joins TRBV4-3 and TRBJ2-2, with 8 nucleotides matching TRBD2. Per germline, CDR1 LGHNA and CDR2 YSLEER. The junction had 6 bases not matched to a gene; V was cut back by 3 bases and J by 6 bases. The CDR3 totals 15 residues. The CDR3 nucleotides are TGCGCCAGCAGCCAGGGTACTAGCGGCTCCGGGGAGCTGTTTTTT. It codes for CASSQGTSGSGELFF.

The gene calls are TRBV20-1 and TRBJ1-2, with a possible D match to TRBD1 (6 bases). The V end was cut by 5 bases, the J end by 8 bases, with 15 bases between. The CDR3 spans 12 residues. Germline V gives CDR1 DFQATT, CDR2 SNEGSKA (reference sequence). The CDR3 DNA follows: TGCAGTGCTCGGACAGCCGTCGAGGGCTACACCTTC. It translates to CSARTAVEGYTF.

This clonotype was counted between two and nine times. The DNA for the CDR3 is TGTGCCAGCAGCCCGACGACTAGCGGAGAGACCCAGTACTTC. It codes for CASSPTTSGETQYF. The V gene is TRBV7-6, the J gene TRBJ2-5; TRBD2 agrees at 9 bases. V was pared by 5 bases and J by 4 bases, with 5 bases of the junction left unmatched. Per the germline V gene, CDR1 is SGHVS and CDR2 is FNYEAQ. CDR3 size: 14 residues.

The V gene is TRBV12-3 or TRBV12-4, the J gene TRBJ2-7; 7 nucleotides line up with TRBD2. V was clipped by 5 bases and J by 3 bases; unmatched bases: 10. The CDR3 is 15 amino acids. The CDR3 is CASSRAYGGGYEQYF. In DNA form, the CDR3 reads TGTGCCAGCAGTCGAGCCTATGGGGGGGGCTACGAGCAGTACTTC.

This clonotype came up a few times. The chain has TRBV10-3 and TRBJ2-1, with TRBD2 identical over 8 bases. The junction had 8 bases not matched to a gene; V was cut back by 5 bases and J by 5 bases. The CDR3 covers 15 residues. CDR1 and CDR2 from the germline V gene are ENHRY and SYGVKD. The DNA for the CDR3 is TGTGCCATCAGTTCGAGCGGGAGTGGAGACAATGAGCAGTTCTTC. Its protein is CAISSSGSGDNEQFF.

The V call is TRBV4-1, the J call TRBJ2-5; D may be TRBD2 (5 bases). Germline V gene lookup returns CDR1 MGHRA and CDR2 YSYEKL. The germline V and J ends were trimmed by 1 base and 4 bases, with 7 bases remaining between them. This CDR3 has 13 residues. CDR3 sequence: CASSQVALETQYF. CDR3 coding DNA: TGCGCCAGCAGCCAAGTAGCGCTAGAGACCCAGTACTTC.

The chain has TRBV12-5 and TRBJ1-4; TRBD1 might be the D (6 bases). Trimming shortened V by 7 bases and J by 8 bases, and 23 bases separated the two germline ends. Germline V gene lookup returns CDR1 LGHNT and CDR2 FRNRAP. This CDR3 is built from 16 residues. This CDR3 reads CASAIHRVSPQEKLFF. CDR3 DNA sequence: TGTGCTAGTGCCATACACAGGGTTTCTCCTCAGGAAAAACTGTTTTTT. Full variable domain (rest looked up from reference TRBV12-5 and TRBJ1-4): DARVTQTPRHKVTEMGQEVTMRCQPILGHNTVFWYRQTMMQGLELLAYFRNRAPLDDSGMPKDRFSAEMPDATLATLKIQPSEPRDSAVYFCASAIHRVSPQEKLFFGSGTQLSVL.

The chain employs TRBV24-1 and TRBJ2-2; D not certain. From germline, CDR1 is KGHDR and CDR2 SFDVKD. V was clipped by 5 bases and J by 7 bases, with 10 bases between them. This CDR3 spans 13 amino acids. CDR3 DNA: TGTGCCACCAGTGGCGAAAGTTTCGGGGAGCTGTTTTTT. As protein: CATSGESFGELFF.

The V gene is TRBV7-8, the J gene TRBJ1-1; TRBD1 might be the D (5 bases). The V end lost 5 bases, the J end lost 10 bases, and 14 bases lay between the germline ends. Germline-derived CDR1 and CDR2 are SGHVS and FQNEAQ. The CDR3 is made up of 12 amino acids. CDR3 in amino acids: CASSPPGTRAFF. The CDR3 nucleotides read TGTGCCAGCAGCCCACCCGGGACGCGAGCTTTCTTT.

This clonotype appeared a few times. The chain recombines TRBV7-6 with TRBJ2-1; D uncertain. The CDR3 contains 16 residues. Trimming removed 2 bases from V and 5 bases from J, with 16 bases in between. Per germline, CDR1 SGHVS and CDR2 FNYEAQ. Here the CDR3 reads CASSLFAWSENNEQFF. The CDR3, as DNA: TGTGCCAGCAGCTTATTCGCTTGGTCAGAAAACAATGAGCAGTTCTTC. The complete variable domain, with remaining parts taken from reference TRBV7-6 and TRBJ2-1, reads GAGVSQSPRYKVTKRGQDVALRCDPISGHVSLYWYRQALGQGPEFLTYFNYEAQQDKSGLPNDRFSAERPEGSISTLTIQRTEQRDSAMYRCASSLFAWSENNEQFFGPGTRLTVL.

This clonotype was picked up a small number of times. The gene calls are TRBV7-2 and TRBJ1-2, with 8 bases lining up with TRBD1. The V segment lost 3 bases and the J segment 8 bases; nucleotides outside the gene matches: 17. This CDR3 region has 17 residues. The V gene's germline CDR1 is SGHTA and CDR2 FQGNSA. CDR3 nucleotide sequence: TGTGCCAGCAGCTTGGCCCGTGGACAGGGACCGTATAGCGGCTACACCTTC. Protein sequence: CASSLARGQGPYSGYTF.